The 27 T cell receptor beta chains reported below all come from one sample, sequenced in a study of beta chain features in type 1 diabetes. What was sequenced were expressed TCRB transcripts, since all of the isolated RNA had been reverse transcribed. Profiling relied on immunoSEQ multiplex PCR, and the TCRdb table lists in-frame clones only, not all of them. The data contain 250,000 to 300,000 clones, roughly 8% of them singletons. What was sequenced was central memory CD4+ T cells from blood. These receptors all come from a woman under 30 in good health.

The chain recombines TRBV5-6 with TRBJ2-1; TRBD1 agrees at 10 bases. The CDR3 extends over 13 amino acids. Germline V gene data show CDR1 as SGHDT and CDR2 as YYEEEE. V shed 4 bases and J 15 bases; nucleotides not matched to a gene: 10. The CDR3 DNA reads as TGTGCCAGCAGCGATATGGACAGGGGGATTGGGTTCTTC. This sequence encodes CASSDMDRGIGFF.

The CDR3 region has the DNA TGTGCCAGCAGTTTAGGGCAAAATACGCAGTATTTT. Its protein product is CASSLGQNTQYF. The chain combines TRBV6-5 with TRBJ2-3; D gene uncertain. Germline-derived CDR1 and CDR2 are MNHEY and SVGAGI. V was shortened by 4 bases and J by 7 bases, with 9 bases between the two germline ends. This CDR3 has 12 amino acids.

The CDR3 sequence: CASSLYGQSYEQYF. The CDR3 DNA follows: TGTGCCAGCAGCTTGTACGGGCAGTCCTACGAGCAGTACTTC. The V call is TRBV5-4, the J call TRBJ2-7; no clear D gene. Germline CDR1 SGHNT, CDR2 YYREEE (reference sequence). The CDR3 is made up of 14 amino acids. V was trimmed by 1 base and J by 1 base, leaving 9 bases between them.

This clone was seen only a few times. This chain connects TRBV11-2 to TRBJ2-1, with 10 bases matching TRBD2. This CDR3 comprises 16 residues. V trimming: 1 base; J trimming: 7 bases; junction bases outside the gene matches: 7. Germline lookup yields CDR1 SGHAT and CDR2 FQNNGV. The CDR3 nucleotides read TGTGCCAGCAGCTTAGCCAGCGGGGGGGCCGGAAATGAGCAGTTCTTC. Translated: CASSLASGGAGNEQFF. Using reference TRBV11-2 and TRBJ2-1 for the parts outside the CDR3, the full variable domain is EAGVAQSPRYKIIEKRQSVAFWCNPISGHATLYWYQQILGQGPKLLIQFQNNGVVDDSQLPKDRFSAERLKGVDSTLKIQPAKLEDSAVYLCASSLASGGAGNEQFFGPGTRLTVL.

This clone appeared a few times. The chain is built from TRBV29-1 and TRBJ2-3; D possibly matches TRBD1 or TRBD2 (5 bases each). CDR3 length equals 15 residues. The V end was cut by 6 bases, the J end by 5 bases, with 21 bases between. CDR1 and CDR2 from the germline V gene are SQVTM and ANQGSEA. The CDR3 reads CSVIKDLLGGDTQYF. The CDR3 DNA is TGCAGCGTCATAAAGGACCTCCTTGGGGGAGATACGCAGTATTTT.

This clone turned up a few times. The chain is built from TRBV28 and TRBJ1-1, with D perhaps matching TRBD1 (5 bases). This CDR3 has 11 residues. Trimming took 6 bases from V and 7 from J, leaving 9 bases between them. CDR1 and CDR2 from the germline V gene are MDHEN and SYDVKM. CDR3 sequence: CASRGDFEAFF. For the CDR3, the DNA is TGTGCCAGCAGGGGGGACTTTGAAGCTTTCTTT.

In this sample, this clone turned up a few times. This chain joins TRBV18 and TRBJ1-4; D gene unclear. This CDR3 region has 13 residues. The ends were cut back, 5 bases at V and 6 bases at J, with 10 bases in the middle. Germline values: CDR1 KGHSH, CDR2 LQKENI. DNA for the CDR3: TGTGCCAGCTCATCCGGGGATGATGAAAAACTGTTTTTT. It codes for CASSSGDDEKLFF.

The table lists this clone with a few counts. Its ends do not fully match the called genes, so a read error is possible. CDR3 protein: CSVDIVRSGPF. The CDR3 DNA is TGCAGCGTTGATATAGTACGGTCCGGGCCCTTC. J is TRBJ1-2 and V is TRBV29-1; D is undetermined. Per germline, CDR1 SQVTM and CDR2 ANQGSEA. This CDR3 spans 11 amino acids.

The genes are TRBV7-9 and TRBJ1-2; 8 bases are shared with TRBD1. Germline values: CDR1 SEHNR, CDR2 FQNEAQ (reference sequence). With 0 bases clipped from V and 2 bases from J, the junction kept 8 bases outside the gene matches. The CDR3 sequence is 17 residues long. CDR3 protein: CASSLARPGQANYGYTF. The DNA of the CDR3 is TGTGCCAGCAGCTTAGCGCGTCCGGGACAGGCGAACTATGGCTACACCTTC.

This clone was picked up a small number of times. V gene TRBV6-6 combines with J gene TRBJ2-4; D might be TRBD1 (6 bases). V dropped 5 bases and J dropped 0 bases, with 11 bases sitting between them. The CDR3 consists of 15 residues. Germline V CDR1 and CDR2: MNHNY, SVGAGI (reference sequence). CDR3 in amino acids: CASSIQGLAKNIQYF. The CDR3 DNA reads TGTGCCAGCAGTATTCAGGGGCTAGCCAAAAACATTCAGTACTTC.

This clone occurred many times. CDR3: CASSSRTGNTEAFF. Written as DNA, the CDR3 is TGTGCCAGCAGCTCCCGGACAGGGAACACTGAAGCTTTCTTT. This chain links TRBV14 with TRBJ1-1; 7 bases fit TRBD1. The V gene end was trimmed by 5 bases and the J gene end by 1 base; junction bases not matched to a gene: 4. Germline V CDR1 and CDR2: SGHDN, FVKESK. The CDR3 runs 14 residues.

This clone was found many times. The chain joins TRBV13 to TRBJ2-1, with 7 nucleotides matching TRBD1. Germline V lookup: CDR1 PRHDT, CDR2 FYEKMQ (reference sequence). The CDR3 has 13 residues. V was pared by 5 bases and J by 9 bases, with 7 bases of the junction left unmatched. CDR3 sequence (DNA): TGTGCCAGCAGCATCCGGACAGGTCTTGAGCAGTTCTTC. The encoded protein is CASSIRTGLEQFF.

The rearrangement links TRBV18 to TRBJ2-5; D unclear. CDR1 and CDR2 (germline): KGHSH, LQKENI. Trimming pared 6 bases from V and 3 bases from J, leaving 17 bases between. CDR3 size: 15 residues. CDR3: CASSNEGLPKETQYF. The CDR3 nucleotides read TGTGCCAGCTCGAACGAAGGGTTGCCAAAAGAGACCCAGTACTTC. Variable domain in full (rest from reference TRBV18 and TRBJ2-5): NAGVMQNPRHLVRRRGQEARLRCSPMKGHSHVYWYRQLPEEGLKFMVYLQKENIIDESGMPKERFSAEFPKEGPSILRIQQVVRGDSAAYFCASSNEGLPKETQYFGPGTRLLVL.

This clone has only a few counts. V usage is TRBV29-1 and J usage is TRBJ2-6; D gene unclear. From germline, CDR1 is SQVTM and CDR2 ANQGSEA. The CDR3 is 13 residues long. The V end was cut by 4 bases, the J end by 4 bases, with 8 bases between. The CDR3, as DNA: TGCAGCGTTGCCCAATCCGGGGCCAACGTCCTGACTTTC. Translating it yields CSVAQSGANVLTF.

This clone has only a few counts. This sequence joins TRBV18 and TRBJ2-3; the D gene is possibly TRBD1 (5 bases). This CDR3 is built from 13 residues. Trimming cost V 3 bases and J 3 bases, with 7 bases left between them. Germline CDR1 and CDR2: KGHSH and LQKENI. As DNA, the CDR3 is TGTGCCAGCTCACCCACAGGTACAGATACGCAGTATTTT. Encoded protein: CASSPTGTDTQYF.

The rearrangement joins TRBV28 to TRBJ2-7; 11 bases match TRBD2. The germline V gene encodes CDR1 MDHEN and CDR2 SYDVKM. Losses at the gene ends were 8 bases for V and 8 bases for J; bases not matched to a gene: 11. CDR3 length equals 14 residues. The CDR3 sequence: CASFGASGGSKQYV. DNA for the CDR3: TGTGCCAGCTTTGGGGCTAGCGGGGGGTCTAAGCAGTACGTC.

This chain links TRBV19 with TRBJ1-2; 8 bases are shared with TRBD1. The CDR3 totals 15 residues. J was trimmed by 3 bases and V by 3 bases; bases with no gene match: 6. Germline CDR1 is LNHDA and CDR2 is SQIVND (reference sequence). The CDR3 sequence: CASSMMTGDDYGYTF. The CDR3, as DNA: TGTGCCAGTAGTATGATGACAGGGGATGACTATGGCTACACCTTC. The whole variable domain, filled in from reference TRBV19 and TRBJ1-2, reads DGGITQSPKYLFRKEGQNVTLSCEQNLNHDAMYWYRQDPGQGLRLIYYSQIVNDFQKGDIAEGYSVSREKKESFPLTVTSAQKNPTAFYLCASSMMTGDDYGYTFGSGTRLTVV.

This clone showed up just a few times. This chain joins TRBV29-1 and TRBJ1-2, with D hard to call. The CDR3 is made up of 12 amino acids. The V end lost 6 bases, the J end lost 4 bases, and 12 bases lay between the germline ends. The germline gives CDR1 SQVTM, CDR2 ANQGSEA. CDR3 bases: TGCAGCGTCTGGGCCAAGAGCTATGGCTACACCTTC. Amino acid sequence: CSVWAKSYGYTF.

The sample holds a few counts of this clone. V and J are TRBV7-8 and TRBJ1-2, with 11 positions matching TRBD1. CDR3 size: 15 residues. The trim removed 4 bases at V and 5 bases at J, leaving 6 bases unmatched. CDR1 and CDR2 from the germline V gene are SGHVS and FQNEAQ. The CDR3 nucleotides are TGTGCCAGCAGCTCGGGGACAGGGGGAGTTTATGGCTACACCTTC. Its protein is CASSSGTGGVYGYTF.

On this clone: Relative to the germline gene, one junction end is altered; a read error may explain this. The gene calls are TRBV5-1 and TRBJ1-1; 9 bases align to TRBD1. Germline-derived CDR1 and CDR2 are SGHRS and YFSETQ. This CDR3 spans 14 amino acids. Written as DNA, the CDR3 is TGTGCCAGCAGCCGACAGGGGGTAGAGACTGAAGCTTTCTTT. It encodes CASSRQGVETEAFF.

This clone showed up just a few times. This rearrangement joins TRBV7-2 to TRBJ1-1; D remains unclear. CDR3 length equals 14 residues. CDR1 and CDR2 (germline): SGHTA, FQGNSA. Trimming took 3 bases from V and 1 from J, leaving 9 bases between them. CDR3 sequence reads: CASSFFGGNTEAFF. DNA of the CDR3: TGTGCCAGCAGCTTCTTTGGAGGGAACACTGAAGCTTTCTTT.

The rearrangement uses TRBV19 and TRBJ2-1; TRBD1 might be the D (5 bases). This CDR3 is 14 amino acids long. V was trimmed by 8 bases and J by 4 bases, leaving 15 bases between them. Germline V gives CDR1 LNHDA, CDR2 SQIVND (reference sequence). For the CDR3, the DNA is TGTGCCAGTTCTCGAGACAGCCAATACAATGAGCAGTTCTTC. This translates into CASSRDSQYNEQFF.

The V call is TRBV7-9, the J call TRBJ1-2, with D maybe TRBD1 (5 bases). Trimming pared 0 bases from V and 8 bases from J, leaving 13 bases between. Germline V gene data show CDR1 as SEHNR and CDR2 as FQNEAQ (reference sequence). CDR3 length: 14 amino acids. The CDR3: CASSLAMVQGGYTF. The CDR3 DNA sequence: TGTGCCAGCAGCTTAGCGATGGTCCAGGGAGGCTACACCTTC.

The chain employs TRBV4-3 and TRBJ2-2; 13 bases match TRBD2. Germline assignment: CDR1 LGHNA and CDR2 YSLEER. V lost 3 bases to trimming and J lost 6 bases; unmatched junction nucleotides: 10. The CDR3 is made up of 18 amino acids. The CDR3 DNA reads as TGCGCCAGCAGCCACAGGACTAGCGGGAGTGGGTATGCCGGGGAGCTGTTTTTT. Its translation is CASSHRTSGSGYAGELFF.

This chain uses TRBV11-2 with TRBJ2-5; 8 positions match TRBD1. The CDR3 has 16 residues. The germline V gene has CDR1 SGHAT and CDR2 FQNNGV. After removal of 5 bases from V and 5 bases from J, the junction contained 13 bases not matched to a gene. The CDR3 spells CASSPRTGRSGETQYF. The CDR3 DNA is TGTGCCAGCAGCCCTCGGACAGGGCGGAGTGGGGAGACCCAGTACTTC.

This clone was seen a handful of times. The genes are TRBV6-5 and TRBJ1-2; TRBD1 is a possible D gene (6 bases). Germline-derived CDR1 and CDR2 are MNHEY and SVGAGI. V was clipped by 4 bases and J by 5 bases, with 17 bases between them. CDR3 length: 15 residues. The CDR3 DNA reads TGTGCCAGCAGTTCCTTCATACAGGGAGTGTATGGCTACACCTTC. Protein: CASSSFIQGVYGYTF.

V and J are TRBV29-1 and TRBJ2-2; TRBD1 might be the D (6 bases). V dropped 3 bases and J dropped 6 bases, with 14 bases sitting between them. The CDR3 consists of 14 residues. Germline V gene data show CDR1 as SQVTM and CDR2 as ANQGSEA. The CDR3 sequence: CSVEGQGISGELFF. CDR3 bases: TGCAGCGTTGAGGGGCAGGGGATCTCCGGGGAGCTGTTTTTT.